A selection of T cell receptor beta chains follows, all from one sample in a study of cytomegalovirus exposure and HLA in healthy donors. Profiling relied on immunoSEQ multiplex PCR, and the TCRdb table lists in-frame clones only, not all of them. The sample contains some 220,000 clones, approximately 84% of which appear only once. The specimen sequenced was PBMCs. Receptor source: a woman aged 40-49 years in good health and CMV-seronegative. Both conserved end residues are part of each CDR3. Fields, in order: D gene, clone size, V gene, J gene, CDR3 DNA, CDR3 protein. The D gene is left open where the match is weak. Size values are once, few and many counts, or a class for expanded clones, and some rows have none.

.	.	TRBV7-7	TRBJ1-2	TGTGCTAGCAGCTTAGATCAGTCCTATGGCTACACCTTC	CASSLDQSYGYTF
TRBD1	.	TRBV19	TRBJ1-6	TGTGCCAGTAGTATACACGTCCCCCTTACAGGGGGCGGCTCACCCCTCCACTTT	CASSIHVPLTGGGSPLHF
TRBD2	.	TRBV5-3	TRBJ2-3	TGTGCCAGAAGCACTACTAGCGGGGGAACGAACTTCACAGATACGCAGTATTTT	CARSTTSGGTNFTDTQYF
.	.	TRBV9	TRBJ1-5	TGTGCCATCGCCACCTCTCCCAAGGGGGAATATAGCAATCAGCCCCAGCATTTT	CAIATSPKGEYSNQPQHF
.	.	TRBV29-1	TRBJ2-7	TGCAGCGTTAGTCACAGGACAGACCTATCCTACGAGCAGTACTTC	CSVSHRTDLSYEQYF
.	.	TRBV28	TRBJ1-1	TGTGCCAGCAACTTCGACAGTAAAGCTTTCTTT	CASNFDSKAFF
.	.	TRBV19	TRBJ2-7	TGTGCCAGTATTCTAAGGGGGGGGCTTGAGCAGTACTTC	CASILRGGLEQYF
.	.	TRBV7-6	TRBJ2-4	TGTGCCAGCAGCGTAAAAGGGGGCATTCAGTACTTC	CASSVKGGIQYF
TRBD1	.	TRBV5-1	TRBJ2-3	TGCGCCAGCAGCTTTGGGGACAGGGGACTAAATACGCAGTATTTT	CASSFGDRGLNTQYF
TRBD1	.	TRBV5-1	TRBJ2-5	TGCGCCAGCAGCTTCGGGACAGCTTCCCAAGAGACCCAGTACTTC	CASSFGTASQETQYF
.	.	TRBV19	TRBJ2-2	TGTGCCAGTAGTATAGTCTTGAGTCGCGGGGAGCTGTTTTTT	CASSIVLSRGELFF
TRBD2	once	TRBV7-8	TRBJ2-7	TGTGCCAGCAGCCTCGGACTAGCGGGGGTAAATGCCTACGAGCAGTACTTC	CASSLGLAGVNAYEQYF
TRBD1	.	TRBV28	TRBJ1-2	TGTGCCAGCTGGACAGGTCCGTGGGGCTACACCTTC	CASWTGPWGYTF
.	.	TRBV29-1	TRBJ1-2	TGCAGCGTCCCTACGGCGCAGGGTGGTGGCTACACCTTC	CSVPTAQGGGYTF
.	.	TRBV6-5	TRBJ1-1	TGTGCCAGCAGTTTCAGGGAAACTGAAGCTTTCTTT	CASSFRETEAFF
.	.	TRBV29-1	TRBJ2-3	TGCAGCGTTGGTGGGCAGGGGCCAGATACGCAGTATTTT	CSVGGQGPDTQYF
TRBD1	.	TRBV25-1	TRBJ2-3	TGTGCCAGCAGTGAAATGTCAGGGGGCTGGGAAGATACGCAGTATTTT	CASSEMSGGWEDTQYF
TRBD1	once	TRBV27	TRBJ2-1	TGTGCCAGCAGTCAGCCCCGGACAGGGGGGAATGAGCAGTTCTTC	CASSQPRTGGNEQFF
TRBD1	.	TRBV5-1	TRBJ1-1	TGCGCCAGCAGCTGGGGGACAGGGTTGAACACTGAAGCTTTCTTT	CASSWGTGLNTEAFF
.	.	TRBV25-1	TRBJ2-7	TGTGCCAGCAGGCACCGCGTTACGGACGAGCAGTACTTC	CASRHRVTDEQYF
.	once	TRBV27	TRBJ1-1	TGTGCCAGCGCCCACGGGGGGGAAGCTTTCTTT	CASAHGGEAFF
TRBD1	.	TRBV30	TRBJ1-4	TGTGCCTCTGACAGGGGCCTCGGGGATGAAAAACTGTTTTTT	CASDRGLGDEKLFF
.	.	TRBV7-9	TRBJ1-1	TGTGCCAGCAGTCAGACAGAGATGAACACTGAAGCTTTCTTT	CASSQTEMNTEAFF
.	.	TRBV14	TRBJ1-1	TGTGCCAGCAGCCAACTCGGAGGCACTGAAGCTTTCTTT	CASSQLGGTEAFF
TRBD1	.	TRBV6-1	TRBJ1-1	TGTGCCAGCAGTGAAAGTCCAGGGGGGCCTGTGAACACTGAAGCTTTCTTT	CASSESPGGPVNTEAFF
.	few	TRBV19	TRBJ1-1	TGTGCCAGTAGTATTGTACTGTTCACTGAAGCTTTCTTT	CASSIVLFTEAFF
.	few	TRBV5-6	TRBJ1-2	TGTGCCAGCAGCGTACTGGGGGCACACTATGGCTACACCTTC	CASSVLGAHYGYTF
.	.	TRBV19	TRBJ1-2	TGTGCCAGTAGGATCGGGGGAGGCGGTGGCTACACCTTC	CASRIGGGGGYTF
.	.	TRBV7-9	TRBJ2-5	TGTGCCAGCAGCCGAATGAACAGCCAAGAGACCCAGTACTTC	CASSRMNSQETQYF
TRBD1	.	TRBV6-1	TRBJ2-3	TGTGCCAGCAGTCCCGGGACAGGGGGCTCAGATACGCAGTATTTT	CASSPGTGGSDTQYF
TRBD1	.	TRBV28	TRBJ1-1	TGTGCCAGCAGTGACTTGACAGGGATGAACACTGAAGCTTTCTTT	CASSDLTGMNTEAFF
.	.	TRBV2	TRBJ2-1	TGTGCCAGCCACCGACAGTACAATGAGCAGTTCTTC	CASHRQYNEQFF
TRBD1	.	TRBV15	TRBJ1-5	TGTGCCACCAGCAGGGGACAGGGCCTAGGTCAGCCCCAGCATTTT	CATSRGQGLGQPQHF
.	.	TRBV6-5	TRBJ2-7	TGTGCCAGCAGTTACTCTACAGGCCACCACTCCTACGAGCAGTACTTC	CASSYSTGHHSYEQYF
.	.	TRBV19	TRBJ1-5	TGTGCCAGTAGTATTACCCCCGGTCAGCCCCAGCATTTT	CASSITPGQPQHF
TRBD1	.	TRBV19	TRBJ2-5	TGTGCCAGTAGCCAACAGGGGGGTCCGGAGACCCAGTACTTC	CASSQQGGPETQYF
.	.	TRBV5-1	TRBJ2-5	TGCGCCAGTTCACCTTCGGGGAGTACAGAGACCCAGTACTTC	CASSPSGSTETQYF
.	.	TRBV5-1	TRBJ2-7	TGCGCCAGCAGCTTGGGGTACCGGGTTGAGCAGTACTTC	CASSLGYRVEQYF
.	.	TRBV2	TRBJ1-1	TGTGCCAGCACACCCCTCTGGGGCACGACTGAAGCTTTCTTT	CASTPLWGTTEAFF
.	.	TRBV7-8	TRBJ2-2	TGTGCCAGCAGCTTAGGGGGGCGTAGGGGTGGCACCGGGGAGCTGTTTTTT	CASSLGGRRGGTGELFF
.	.	TRBV5-1	TRBJ2-7	TGCGCCAGCTCGGAGGGCTCCTACGAGCAGTACTTC	CASSEGSYEQYF
.	.	TRBV6-5	TRBJ1-1	TGTGCCAGCAGCGTCAGTGGCACTGAAGCTTTCTTT	CASSVSGTEAFF
.	.	TRBV19	TRBJ2-2	TGTGCCAGTAGTTCCTACGGTGCCGGGGAGCTGTTTTTT	CASSSYGAGELFF
TRBD2	.	TRBV9	TRBJ2-3	TGTGCCAGCAGCGTAGAACTTGAGCGGGGGTATACAGATACGCAGTATTTT	CASSVELERGYTDTQYF
TRBD2	.	TRBV10-2	TRBJ2-7	TGCGCCAGCAGTACTAGCGGGGGGCACGTCGAGCAGTACTTC	CASSTSGGHVEQYF
.	.	TRBV7-2	TRBJ2-2	TGTGCCAGCAGGCTCGGACAGAACTCGAACACCGGGGAGCTGTTTTTT	CASRLGQNSNTGELFF
TRBD1	.	TRBV6-1	TRBJ1-2	TGTGCCAGCGAACCGTCCGGGACAGTCTATGGCTACACCTTC	CASEPSGTVYGYTF
TRBD1	.	TRBV30	TRBJ2-7	TGTGCCTGGGACAGGGGGGTTTCCTACGAGCAGTACTTC	CAWDRGVSYEQYF